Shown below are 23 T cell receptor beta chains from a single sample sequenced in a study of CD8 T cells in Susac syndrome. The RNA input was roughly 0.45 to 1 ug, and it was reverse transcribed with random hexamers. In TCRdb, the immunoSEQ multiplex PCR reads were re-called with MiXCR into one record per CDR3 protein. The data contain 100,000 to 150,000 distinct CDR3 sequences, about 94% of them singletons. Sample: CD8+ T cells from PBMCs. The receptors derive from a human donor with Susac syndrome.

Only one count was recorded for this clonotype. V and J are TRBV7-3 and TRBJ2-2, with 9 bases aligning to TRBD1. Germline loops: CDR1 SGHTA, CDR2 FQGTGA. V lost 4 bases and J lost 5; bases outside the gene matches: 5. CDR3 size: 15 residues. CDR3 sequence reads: CASSSPGTGTGELFF. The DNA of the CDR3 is TGTGCCAGCAGCTCCCCCGGGACAGGGACCGGGGAGCTGTTTTTT.

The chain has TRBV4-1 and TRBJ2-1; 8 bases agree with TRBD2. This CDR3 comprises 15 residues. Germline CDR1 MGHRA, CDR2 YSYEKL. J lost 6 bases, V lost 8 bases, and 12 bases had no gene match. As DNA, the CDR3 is TGCGCCAGCCGTCCCGTTAGCGGGACTGCCAATGAGCAGTTCTTC. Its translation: CASRPVSGTANEQFF.

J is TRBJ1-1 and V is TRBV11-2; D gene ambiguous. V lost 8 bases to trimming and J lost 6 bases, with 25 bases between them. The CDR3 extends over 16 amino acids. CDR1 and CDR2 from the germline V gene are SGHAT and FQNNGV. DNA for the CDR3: TGTGCCAGCTCGTCCCCCGATTCCCAAGAGGTCCCTGAAGCTTTCTTT. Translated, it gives CASSSPDSQEVPEAFF.

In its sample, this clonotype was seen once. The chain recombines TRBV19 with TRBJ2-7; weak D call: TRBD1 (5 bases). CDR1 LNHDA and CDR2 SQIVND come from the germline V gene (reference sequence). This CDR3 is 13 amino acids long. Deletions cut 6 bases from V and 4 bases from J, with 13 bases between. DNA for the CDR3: TGTGCCAGTAGGAGGACAAACGGTTACGAGCAGTACTTC. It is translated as CASRRTNGYEQYF.

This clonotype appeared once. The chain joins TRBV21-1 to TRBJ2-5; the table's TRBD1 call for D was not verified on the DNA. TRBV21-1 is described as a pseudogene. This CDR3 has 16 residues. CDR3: CASSPRSDPPQETQYF. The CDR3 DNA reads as TGTGCCAGCAGCCCGAGAAGCGACCCCCCCCAAGAGACCCAGTACTTC.

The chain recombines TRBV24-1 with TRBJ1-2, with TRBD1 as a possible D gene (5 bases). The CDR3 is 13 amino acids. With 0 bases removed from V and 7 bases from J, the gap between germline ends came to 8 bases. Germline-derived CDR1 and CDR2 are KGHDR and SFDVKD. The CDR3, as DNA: TGTGCCACCAGTGATTTGGGGGCCGGTGGCTACACCTTC. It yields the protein CATSDLGAGGYTF.

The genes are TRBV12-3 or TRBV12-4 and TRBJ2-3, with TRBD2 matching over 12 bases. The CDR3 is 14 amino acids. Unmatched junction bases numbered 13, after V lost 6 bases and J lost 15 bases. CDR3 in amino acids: CASSLTSGGAMIYF. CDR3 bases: TGTGCCAGCAGCCTGACTAGCGGGGGAGCCATGATTTATTTT.

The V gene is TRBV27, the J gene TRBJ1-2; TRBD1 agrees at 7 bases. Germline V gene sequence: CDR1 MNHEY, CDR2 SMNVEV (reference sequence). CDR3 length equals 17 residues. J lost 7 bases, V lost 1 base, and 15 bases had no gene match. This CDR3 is CASSLFGQVADPGGYTF. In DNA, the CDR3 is TGTGCCAGCAGTTTATTCGGACAGGTCGCGGATCCCGGTGGCTACACCTTC.

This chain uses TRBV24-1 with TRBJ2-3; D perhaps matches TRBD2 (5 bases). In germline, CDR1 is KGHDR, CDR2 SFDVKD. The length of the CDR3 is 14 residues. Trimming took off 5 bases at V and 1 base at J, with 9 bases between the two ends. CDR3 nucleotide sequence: TGTGCCACCAGTGGCGGGCCGCGCACAGATACGCAGTATTTT. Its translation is CATSGGPRTDTQYF.

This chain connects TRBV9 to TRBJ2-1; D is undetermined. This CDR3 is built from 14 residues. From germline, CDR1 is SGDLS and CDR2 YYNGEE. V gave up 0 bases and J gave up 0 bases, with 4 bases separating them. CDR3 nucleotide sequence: TGTGCCAGCAGCGTAGAGAACTCCTACAATGAGCAGTTCTTC. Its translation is CASSVENSYNEQFF.

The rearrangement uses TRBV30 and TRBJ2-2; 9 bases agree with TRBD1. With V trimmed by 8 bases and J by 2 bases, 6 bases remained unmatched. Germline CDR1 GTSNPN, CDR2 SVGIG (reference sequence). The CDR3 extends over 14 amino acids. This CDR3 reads CARAGQGNTGELFF. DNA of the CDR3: TGTGCCAGGGCGGGACAGGGAAACACCGGGGAGCTGTTTTTT.

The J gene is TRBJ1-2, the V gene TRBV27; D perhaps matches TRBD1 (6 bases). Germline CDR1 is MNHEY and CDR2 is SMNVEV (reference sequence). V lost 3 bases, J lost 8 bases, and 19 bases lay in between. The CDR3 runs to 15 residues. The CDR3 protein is CASSFRGPPGVGYTF. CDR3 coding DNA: TGTGCCAGCAGTTTCAGGGGCCCCCCTGGGGTCGGCTACACCTTC.

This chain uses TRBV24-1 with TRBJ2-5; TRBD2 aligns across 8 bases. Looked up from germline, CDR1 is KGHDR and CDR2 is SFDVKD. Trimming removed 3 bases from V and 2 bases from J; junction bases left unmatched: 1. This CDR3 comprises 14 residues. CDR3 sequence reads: CATSDAGGQETQYF. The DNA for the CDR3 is TGTGCCACCAGTGATGCGGGGGGACAAGAGACCCAGTACTTC.

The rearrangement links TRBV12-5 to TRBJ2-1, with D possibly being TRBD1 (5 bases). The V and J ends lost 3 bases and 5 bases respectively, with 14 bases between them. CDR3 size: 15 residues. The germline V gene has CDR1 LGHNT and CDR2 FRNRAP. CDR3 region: CASGFLQGVDNEQFF. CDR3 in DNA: TGTGCTAGTGGTTTCCTGCAAGGGGTGGACAATGAGCAGTTCTTC.

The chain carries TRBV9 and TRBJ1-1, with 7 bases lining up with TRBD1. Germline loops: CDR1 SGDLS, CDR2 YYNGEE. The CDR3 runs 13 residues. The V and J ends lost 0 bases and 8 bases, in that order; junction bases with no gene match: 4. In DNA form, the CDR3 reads TGTGCCAGCAGCGTAGGAGTAGGGGGCGAAGCTTTCTTT. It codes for CASSVGVGGEAFF. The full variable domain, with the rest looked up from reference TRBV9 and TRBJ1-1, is DSGVTQTPKHLITATGQRVTLRCSPRSGDLSVYWYQQSLDQGLQFLIQYYNGEERAKGNILERFSAQQFPDLHSELNLSSLELGDSALYFCASSVGVGGEAFFGQGTRLTVV.

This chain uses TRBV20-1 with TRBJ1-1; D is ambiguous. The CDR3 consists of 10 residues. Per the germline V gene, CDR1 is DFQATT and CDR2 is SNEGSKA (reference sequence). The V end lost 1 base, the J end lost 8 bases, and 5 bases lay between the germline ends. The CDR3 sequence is CSARGSEAFF. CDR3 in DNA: TGCAGTGCTAGAGGATCCGAAGCTTTCTTT.

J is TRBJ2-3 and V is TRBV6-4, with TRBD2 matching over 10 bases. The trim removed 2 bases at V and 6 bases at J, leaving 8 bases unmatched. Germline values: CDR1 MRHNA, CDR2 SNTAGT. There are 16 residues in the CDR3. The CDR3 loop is CASSDEVSGGSDTQYF. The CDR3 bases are TGTGCCAGCAGTGACGAAGTTAGCGGGGGGTCTGATACGCAGTATTTT.

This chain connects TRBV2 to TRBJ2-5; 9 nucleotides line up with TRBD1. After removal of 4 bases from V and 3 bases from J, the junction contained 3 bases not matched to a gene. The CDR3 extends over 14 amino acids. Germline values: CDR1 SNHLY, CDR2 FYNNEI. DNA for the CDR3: TGTGCCAGCAGTGTACAGGGGGCTAAAGAGACCCAGTACTTC. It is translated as CASSVQGAKETQYF.

This chain's CDR3 is CASSYLNSQETQYF. The DNA of the CDR3 is TGTGCCAGCAGTTACCTAAACAGTCAAGAGACCCAGTACTTC. The V and J genes are TRBV6-5 and TRBJ2-5; D is unresolved. This CDR3 spans 14 amino acids. Germline lookup yields CDR1 MNHEY and CDR2 SVGAGI. V was cut by 2 bases and J by 2 bases, with 9 bases left in between.

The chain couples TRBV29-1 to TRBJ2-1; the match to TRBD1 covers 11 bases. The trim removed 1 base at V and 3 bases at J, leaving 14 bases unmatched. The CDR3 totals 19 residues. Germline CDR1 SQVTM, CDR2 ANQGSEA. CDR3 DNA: TGCAGCGTTGAAGGGTACGGACAGGGGGCGAGGGCCATCTACAATGAGCAGTTCTTC. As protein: CSVEGYGQGARAIYNEQFF.

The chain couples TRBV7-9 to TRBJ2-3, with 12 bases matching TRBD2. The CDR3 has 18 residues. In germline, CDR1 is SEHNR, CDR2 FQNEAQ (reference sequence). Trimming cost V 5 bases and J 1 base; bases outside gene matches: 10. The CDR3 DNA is TGTGCCAGCAGCATGAGGACTAGCGGGATCGGCGGCACAGATACGCAGTATTTT. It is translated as CASSMRTSGIGGTDTQYF.

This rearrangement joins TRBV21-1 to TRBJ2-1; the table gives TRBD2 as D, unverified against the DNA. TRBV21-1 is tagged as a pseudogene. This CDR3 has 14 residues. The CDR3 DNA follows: TGTGCCAGCAGGAAGACTAGCAGGACGAATGAGCAGTTCTTC. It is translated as CASRKTSRTNEQFF.

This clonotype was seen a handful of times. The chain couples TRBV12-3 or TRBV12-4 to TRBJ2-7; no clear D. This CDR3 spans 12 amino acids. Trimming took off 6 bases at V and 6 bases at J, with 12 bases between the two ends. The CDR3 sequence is CASSRASPEQYF. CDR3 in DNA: TGTGCCAGCAGCCGCGCGTCGCCCGAGCAGTACTTC.